This T cell receptor (beta chain) was documented in a study of OX40 agonist ivuxolimab in advanced cancers. For the study at large: Patients were given ivuxolimab, an antibody that agonizes OX40 (CD134). Those enrolled were less than 85% male, with a mean age of approximately 60 years and ages from roughly 20 to 85. Anti-PD-1, anti-PD-L1 or anti-CTLA-4 therapy given earlier was allowed, and around 40% had some. Three partial responders included one hepatocellular carcinoma patient and two cutaneous melanoma patients.

The method was immunoSEQ multiplex PCR; TCRdb's version includes in-frame clones alone and lacks a portion of them. Among more than 95,000 clones listed, around 94% were seen once. The CDR3 covers 14 residues. CDR1 and CDR2 from the germline V gene are SQVTM and ANQGSEA. The V segment lost 6 bases and the J segment 0 bases; nucleotides outside the gene matches: 7. The chain combines TRBV29-1 with TRBJ1-1; 7 nucleotides agree with TRBD1. This TCR came from an adult with an advanced solid tumor such as melanoma, head and neck, liver or kidney cancer. Sample: CD4+ or CD8+ T cells sorted from blood, taken in a trial of the OX40 agonist ivuxolimab. The DNA of the CDR3 is TGCAGCGTACAAACCGGGACAGTGAACACTGAAGCTTTCTTT. Residues: CSVQTGTVNTEAFF.